The next 4 T cell receptor beta chains were all read from a single sample in a study of shared T cell receptors in the human thymus (dated by TCRdb to the early 2020s). Library prep was done by the immunoSEQ multiplex PCR assay. In TCRdb, the immuneACCESS table is reduced to in-frame sequences with V and J assigned. These tables do not hold every clone; where another copy was compared, an unresolved V gene accounts for under half, and the others remain unexplained. The sample table records about 380,000 clones; over 90% of these occur just once. The ten largest clones take up 0.02% of the sample. What was sequenced was thymocytes. The origin of the receptors is a human donor.

The CDR3, as DNA: TGTGCCAGCAGCTTAAGGGTCAGGGGGGTAGCTTTCTTT. It codes for CASSLRVRGVAFF. The V call is TRBV7-3, the J call TRBJ1-1, with TRBD1 matching 7 bases. The CDR3 runs to 13 residues. Germline V gene sequence: CDR1 SGHTA, CDR2 FQGTGA. With V trimmed by 1 base and J by 10 bases, 6 bases remained unmatched. The complete variable domain, with remaining parts taken from reference TRBV7-3 and TRBJ1-1, reads GAGVSQTPSNKVTEKGKYVELRCDPISGHTALYWYRQSLGQGPEFLIYFQGTGAADDSGLPNDRFFAVRPEGSVSTLKIQRTERGDSAVYLCASSLRVRGVAFFGQGTRLTVV.

The rearrangement links TRBV28 to TRBJ2-4; maybe TRBD1 (6 bases). The V and J ends lost 7 bases and 5 bases respectively, with 15 bases between them. Germline V gives CDR1 MDHEN, CDR2 SYDVKM. The length of the CDR3 is 14 residues. The CDR3 region is CASTLEAGENIQYF. CDR3 DNA sequence: TGTGCCAGCACCCTAGAGGCAGGGGAAAACATTCAGTACTTC.

The genes are TRBV19 and TRBJ2-1; 10 bases match TRBD2. This CDR3 is 17 amino acids long. Germline V gene data show CDR1 as LNHDA and CDR2 as SQIVND (reference sequence). V shed 6 bases, J shed 3 bases, and the junction held 11 bases outside the gene matches. This CDR3 is CASRNSGLAQFYNEQFF. CDR3 nucleotide sequence: TGTGCCAGTAGGAATTCGGGACTAGCGCAATTCTACAATGAGCAGTTCTTC.

The V and J genes are TRBV10-3 and TRBJ1-4; D is possibly TRBD1 (5 bases). V gave up 0 bases and J gave up 0 bases, with 8 bases separating them. Germline assignment: CDR1 ENHRY and CDR2 SYGVKD. The CDR3 has 16 amino acids. CDR3 amino acids: CAISESRGSTNEKLFF. Here the CDR3 DNA reads TGTGCCATCAGTGAGTCGAGGGGCTCAACTAATGAAAAACTGTTTTTT.